Sequencing of this TCR beta chain was carried out in a study of shared clonotypes between healthy human individuals. Study-level results: Between a few donors, naive CD4 clonotypes were shared at a level of about 5%. The study found lower generation probabilities in non-shared clonotypes than in those shared by all four donors.

A note on this clone: No antigen is known for it.

The CDR3 length is 14 residues. V was shortened by 8 bases and J by 2 bases, with 12 bases between the two germline ends. Germline V gives CDR1 MNHEY, CDR2 SVGAGI. For every subset, genomic DNA was evenly distributed across several immunoSEQ plates. Methods used by the authors: Filtering differed since immunoSEQ provided only junctions, with no quality scores. The repertoire was sequenced with immunoSEQ multiplex PCR; TCRdb's copy has only in-frame clones and lacks some. V and J calls plus clone size are reproduced from that table; the DNA served to infer D and trimming. The repertoire holds roughly 1,600,000 clones, with about 98.5% as singletons.

The chain has TRBV6-5 and TRBJ2-2; TRBD2 is a possible D gene (5 bases). The clonotype originates from a young man in good health. The sample comprised naive CD4+ T cells sorted from blood. Subset noted: CD45RA+ positively selected. The CDR3 nucleotides are TGTGCCAGCGGCGAGCGGCAAAACACCGGGGAGCTGTTTTTT. It specifies CASGERQNTGELFF.